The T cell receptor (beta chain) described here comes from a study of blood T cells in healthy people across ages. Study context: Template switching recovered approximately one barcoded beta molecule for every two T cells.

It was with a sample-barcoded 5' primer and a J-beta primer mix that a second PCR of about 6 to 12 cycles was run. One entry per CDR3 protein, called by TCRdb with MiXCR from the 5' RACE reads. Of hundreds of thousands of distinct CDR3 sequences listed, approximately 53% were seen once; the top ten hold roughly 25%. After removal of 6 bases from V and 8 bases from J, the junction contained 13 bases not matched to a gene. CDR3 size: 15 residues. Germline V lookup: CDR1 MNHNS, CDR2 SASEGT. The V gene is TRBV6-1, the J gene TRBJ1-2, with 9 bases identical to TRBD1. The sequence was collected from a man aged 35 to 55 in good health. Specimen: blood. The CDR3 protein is CASRSGTGIPGGYTF. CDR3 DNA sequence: TGTGCCAGCAGATCCGGGACAGGGATCCCGGGGGGCTACACCTTC.